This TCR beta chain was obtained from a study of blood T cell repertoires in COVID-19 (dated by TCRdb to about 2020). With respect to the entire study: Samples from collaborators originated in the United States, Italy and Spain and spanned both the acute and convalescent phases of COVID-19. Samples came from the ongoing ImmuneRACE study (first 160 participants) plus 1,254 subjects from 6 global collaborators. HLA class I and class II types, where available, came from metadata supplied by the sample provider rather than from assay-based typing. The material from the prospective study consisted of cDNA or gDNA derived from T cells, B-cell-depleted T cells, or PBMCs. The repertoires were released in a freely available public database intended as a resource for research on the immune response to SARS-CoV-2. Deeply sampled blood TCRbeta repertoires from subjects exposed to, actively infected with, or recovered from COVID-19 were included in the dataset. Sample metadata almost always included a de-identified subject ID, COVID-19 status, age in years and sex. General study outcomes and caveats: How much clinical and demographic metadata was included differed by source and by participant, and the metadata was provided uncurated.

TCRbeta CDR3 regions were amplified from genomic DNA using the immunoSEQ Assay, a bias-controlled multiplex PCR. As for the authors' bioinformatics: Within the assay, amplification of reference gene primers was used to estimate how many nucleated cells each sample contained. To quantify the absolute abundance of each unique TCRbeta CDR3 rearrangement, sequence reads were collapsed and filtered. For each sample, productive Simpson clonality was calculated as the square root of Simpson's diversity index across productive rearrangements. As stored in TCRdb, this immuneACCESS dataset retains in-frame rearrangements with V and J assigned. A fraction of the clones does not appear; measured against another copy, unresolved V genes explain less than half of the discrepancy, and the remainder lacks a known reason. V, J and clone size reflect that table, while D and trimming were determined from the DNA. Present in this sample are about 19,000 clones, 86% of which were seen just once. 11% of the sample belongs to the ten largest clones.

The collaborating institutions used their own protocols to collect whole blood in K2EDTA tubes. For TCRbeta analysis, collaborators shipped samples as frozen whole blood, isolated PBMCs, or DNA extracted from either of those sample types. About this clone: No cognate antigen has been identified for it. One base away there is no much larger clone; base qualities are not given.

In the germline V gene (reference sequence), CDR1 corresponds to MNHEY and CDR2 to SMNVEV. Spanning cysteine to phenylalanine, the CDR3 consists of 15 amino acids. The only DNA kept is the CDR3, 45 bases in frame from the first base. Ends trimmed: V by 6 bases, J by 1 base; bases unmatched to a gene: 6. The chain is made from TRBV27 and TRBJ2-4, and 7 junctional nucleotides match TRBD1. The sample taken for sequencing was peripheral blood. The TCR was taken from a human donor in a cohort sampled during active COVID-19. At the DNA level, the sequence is TGTGCCAGCAGGCTACAGGGGTCGGCCAAAAACATTCAGTACTTC. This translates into CASRLQGSAKNIQYF.